A single sample is the source of the 21 T cell receptor beta chains below, sequenced in a study of blood T cells in healthy people across ages. With a J-beta primer mix and a sample-barcoded 5' primer, a second PCR ran 7 to 11 cycles. Each CDR3 protein is one row after TCRdb ran MiXCR on the 5' RACE reads. The table shows about 570,000 distinct CDR3 sequences, with 25% to 30% occurring only once. The sample was blood. These receptors were taken from a woman aged 70 to 79 in good health.

This clonotype was seen repeatedly, ten times or more. This chain connects TRBV3-1 to TRBJ1-2; tentative D call: TRBD1 (5 bases). The germline V gene has CDR1 LGHDT and CDR2 YNNKEL (reference sequence). This CDR3 has 14 amino acids. Trimming took off 2 bases at V and 8 bases at J, with 15 bases between the two ends. CDR3 nucleotide sequence: TGTGCCAGCAGCCAAAGGGACGGATCTGGAGGCTACACCTTC. Amino acid sequence: CASSQRDGSGGYTF.

The chain links TRBV11-3 to TRBJ1-2; weak D call: TRBD1 (6 bases). Trimming pared 6 bases from V and 4 bases from J, leaving 15 bases between. From germline, CDR1 is SGHNT and CDR2 YENEEA. CDR3 size: 14 residues. Here the CDR3 DNA reads TGTGCCAGCAGTTACAGGGAAATGGGCTATGGCTACACCTTC. Translation: CASSYREMGYGYTF.

This clonotype was seen repeatedly, ten times or more. The chain is built from TRBV20-1 and TRBJ1-2; D might be TRBD1 (5 bases). Germline V gene data show CDR1 as DFQATT and CDR2 as SNEGSKA (reference sequence). V was trimmed by 0 bases and J by 3 bases, leaving 14 bases between them. This CDR3 region has 15 residues. The CDR3 bases are TGCAGTGCTAGAGATCATCAGGGAACCGACTATGGCTACACCTTC. It yields the protein CSARDHQGTDYGYTF.

In this sample, this clonotype turned up a few times. V is TRBV10-3 and J is TRBJ2-5; 12 bases align to TRBD2. Matching the DNA end better, TRBJ2-1 makes the J call doubtful. Germline V lookup: CDR1 ENHRY, CDR2 SYGVKD. The CDR3 has 15 amino acids. The CDR3 DNA sequence: TGTGCCATCAGCCCTGGACTAGCGGGGTTTAGTGAGCAGTTCTTC. It codes for CAISPGLAGFSEQFF.

This clonotype was seen only a few times. The chain uses TRBV24-1 and TRBJ2-6, with D possibly being TRBD1 (6 bases). V was clipped by 2 bases and J by 0 bases, with 13 bases between them. CDR3 length equals 18 residues. CDR1 and CDR2 (germline): KGHDR, SFDVKD. The DNA for the CDR3 is TGTGCCACCAGTGATTGGGGACAAGGGGGCTCTGGGGCCAACGTCCTGACTTTC. Translated, it gives CATSDWGQGGSGANVLTF.

This clonotype was counted at least ten times. In nucleotides, the CDR3 is TGTGCCAGCGGTCAGACAGGGATAGCGTCCTACGAGCAGTACTTC. This sequence encodes CASGQTGIASYEQYF. The genes are TRBV7-2 and TRBJ2-7, with 7 bases lining up with TRBD1. CDR3 length: 15 amino acids. With 8 bases clipped from V and 1 base from J, the junction kept 11 bases outside the gene matches. Germline lookup yields CDR1 SGHTA and CDR2 FQGNSA. Full variable domain (rest looked up from reference TRBV7-2 and TRBJ2-7): GAGVSQSPSNKVTEKGKDVELRCDPISGHTALYWYRQSLGQGLEFLIYFQGNSAPDKSGLPSDRFSAERTGGSVSTLTIQRTQQEDSAVYLCASGQTGIASYEQYFGPGTRLTVT.

This clonotype was seen repeatedly, ten times or more. The CDR3 nucleotides are TGTGCCAGCTCACAAACTCCCGGTTTCGGCGGGACTGAAGCTTTCTTT. This codes for CASSQTPGFGGTEAFF. This chain links TRBV18 with TRBJ1-1, with D unresolved. V shed 4 bases and J shed 5 bases, with 20 bases lying between them. The CDR3 runs 16 residues. Germline V CDR1 and CDR2: KGHSH, LQKENI. The variable domain in full, with the rest retrieved from reference TRBV18 and TRBJ1-1, is NAGVMQNPRHLVRRRGQEARLRCSPMKGHSHVYWYRQLPEEGLKFMVYLQKENIIDESGMPKERFSAEFPKEGPSILRIQQVVRGDSAAYFCASSQTPGFGGTEAFFGQGTRLTVV.

V usage is TRBV4-2 and J usage is TRBJ2-7, with 9 bases matching TRBD1. CDR1 is LGHNA and CDR2 is YNFKEQ in the germline V gene. The V segment lost 4 bases and the J segment 7 bases; nucleotides outside the gene matches: 17. The CDR3 length is 17 residues. Written as DNA, the CDR3 is TGTGCCAGCAGCCCCGGCATCCTTCCGGGACAGGGAAGGGAGCAGTACTTC. Translated: CASSPGILPGQGREQYF.

This clonotype was recorded many times. The chain has TRBV20-1 and TRBJ1-5, with 7 bases identical to TRBD1. This CDR3 contains 14 residues. CDR1 is DFQATT and CDR2 is SNEGSKA in the germline V gene (reference sequence). The V and J ends lost 3 bases and 4 bases, in that order; junction bases with no gene match: 6. The CDR3 DNA reads TGCAGTGCTAGCGAGGGGGCAAAGAATCAGCCCCAGCATTTT. This codes for CSASEGAKNQPQHF.

J is TRBJ1-2 and V is TRBV5-1; D may be TRBD1 (5 bases). The V gene's germline CDR1 is SGHRS and CDR2 YFSETQ. V lost 4 bases and J lost 4, with 14 bases in between. There are 14 residues in the CDR3. The CDR3 DNA is TGCGCCAGCAGCACTTCAGGGATTGGCTATGGCTACACCTTC. This codes for CASSTSGIGYGYTF.

The genes are TRBV6-5 and TRBJ1-2; D is perhaps TRBD1 (5 bases). With 3 bases removed from V and 5 bases from J, the gap between germline ends came to 16 bases. This CDR3 region has 15 residues. Germline CDR1 is MNHEY and CDR2 is SVGAGI. The CDR3 coding sequence is TGTGCCAGCAGTTATGGGGGGAGCTCCGGGTATGGCTACACCTTC. Translation gives CASSYGGSSGYGYTF.

This rearrangement joins TRBV6-2 or TRBV6-3 to TRBJ2-1; TRBD1 might be the D (5 bases). V shed 0 bases and J shed 4 bases, with 10 bases lying between them. From germline, CDR1 is MNHEY and CDR2 SVGEGT. CDR3 length: 15 residues. The CDR3: CASSYSTARYNEQFF. For the CDR3, the DNA is TGTGCCAGCAGTTACTCGACAGCTAGGTACAATGAGCAGTTCTTC.

The chain combines TRBV2 with TRBJ2-7, with D perhaps TRBD2 (7 bases). From germline, CDR1 is SNHLY and CDR2 FYNNEI. There are 14 residues in the CDR3. Trimming pared 5 bases from V and 2 bases from J, leaving 13 bases between. Here the CDR3 reads CASSLSGGAYEQYF. DNA for the CDR3: TGTGCCAGCAGTCTATCGGGGGGCGCCTACGAGCAGTACTTC.

V gene TRBV20-1 combines with J gene TRBJ1-2; D remains unclear. This CDR3 contains 13 residues. Trimming cost V 0 bases and J 1 base, with 6 bases left between them. In germline, CDR1 is DFQATT, CDR2 SNEGSKA (reference sequence). The CDR3: CSAREWLNYGYTF. The CDR3 region has the DNA TGCAGTGCTAGAGAATGGCTTAACTATGGCTACACCTTC.

The CDR3 DNA reads TGTGCCAGCAGCTTACAGGGGGCGGGGAACATTCAGTACTTC. It yields the protein CASSLQGAGNIQYF. The V and J genes are TRBV11-3 and TRBJ2-4, with 8 positions matching TRBD1. Germline CDR1 reads SGHNT; CDR2 reads YENEEA. The CDR3 has 14 residues. With 2 bases clipped from V and 7 bases from J, the junction kept 4 bases outside the gene matches.

This chain links TRBV7-6 with TRBJ1-2; D unclear. Per the germline V gene, CDR1 is SGHVS and CDR2 is FNYEAQ. Trimming shortened V by 2 bases and J by 4 bases, and 5 bases separated the two germline ends. This CDR3 spans 12 amino acids. CDR3: CASSLNGYGYTF. CDR3 coding DNA: TGTGCCAGCAGCTTAAATGGCTATGGCTACACCTTC.

V gene TRBV3-1 combines with J gene TRBJ2-5; D may be TRBD2 (7 bases). Trimming cost V 2 bases and J 6 bases, with 19 bases left between them. CDR1 and CDR2 (germline): LGHDT, YNNKEL (reference sequence). The CDR3 contains 16 residues. CDR3 loop: CASSQRGGPSVKTQYF. The CDR3 DNA reads as TGTGCCAGCAGCCAAAGGGGGGGGCCCTCCGTCAAGACCCAGTACTTC.

Details on this clonotype: This may stem from a read error, because a much larger clone lies one nucleotide away. This chain links TRBV20-1 with TRBJ2-5; D remains unclear. The germline CDR1 and CDR2 sequences are DFQATT and SNEGSKA (reference sequence). V gave up 6 bases and J gave up 13 bases, with 21 bases separating them. The CDR3 covers 12 residues. The CDR3 DNA is TGCAGTGCCGTTTCCCCAGGCTACGAGCTGTACTTC. Its protein product is CSAVSPGYELYF.

The count of this clonotype is one. The chain links TRBV7-6 to TRBJ1-1; 9 bases fit TRBD1. CDR1 is SGHVS, CDR2 FNYEAQ, per germline. V was clipped by 1 base and J by 7 bases; unmatched bases: 1. CDR3 length: 13 amino acids. The CDR3 spells CASSLGGQGEAFF. For the CDR3, the DNA is TGTGCCAGCAGCTTAGGGGGACAGGGTGAAGCTTTCTTT.

This clonotype was counted a few times. V is TRBV11-2 and J is TRBJ2-1, with 7 bases fitting TRBD2. Trimming cost V 1 base and J 0 bases; bases outside gene matches: 3. CDR3 length: 16 residues. Germline values: CDR1 SGHAT, CDR2 FQNNGV. This CDR3 reads CASSLGPGGSYNEQFF. The CDR3 bases are TGTGCCAGCAGCTTAGGCCCGGGGGGCTCCTACAATGAGCAGTTCTTC.

This clonotype was seen ten or more times. J is TRBJ2-5 and V is TRBV20-1; the D call may be TRBD1 or TRBD2 (6 bases each). The CDR3 covers 12 residues. The V and J ends lost 5 bases and 1 base respectively, with 8 bases between them. Germline values: CDR1 DFQATT, CDR2 SNEGSKA (reference sequence). The CDR3 reads CSARGPQETQYF. CDR3 nucleotides: TGCAGTGCTCGGGGGCCCCAAGAGACCCAGTACTTC.